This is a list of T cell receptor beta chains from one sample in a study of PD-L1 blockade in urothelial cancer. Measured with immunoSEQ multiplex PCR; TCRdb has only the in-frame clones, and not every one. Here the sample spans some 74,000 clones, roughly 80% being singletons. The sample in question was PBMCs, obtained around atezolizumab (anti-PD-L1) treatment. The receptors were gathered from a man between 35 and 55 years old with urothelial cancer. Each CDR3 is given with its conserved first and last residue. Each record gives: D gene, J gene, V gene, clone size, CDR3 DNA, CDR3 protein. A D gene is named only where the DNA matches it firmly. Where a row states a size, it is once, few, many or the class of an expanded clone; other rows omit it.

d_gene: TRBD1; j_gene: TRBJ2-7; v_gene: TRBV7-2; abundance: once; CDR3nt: TGTGCCAGCAGCTTTTCAGGGACAGGGACCTCCTACGAGCAGTACTTC; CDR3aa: CASSFSGTGTSYEQYF
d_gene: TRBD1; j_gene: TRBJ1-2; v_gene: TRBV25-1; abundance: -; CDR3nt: TGTGCCAGCAGTGAATATTCTTCCGGGACAGGGTATGGCTACACCTTC; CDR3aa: CASSEYSSGTGYGYTF
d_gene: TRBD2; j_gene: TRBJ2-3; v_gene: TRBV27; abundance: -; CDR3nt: TGTGCCAGCAGGGATCGGCGGGGGGCAGATACGCAGTATTTT; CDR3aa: CASRDRRGADTQYF
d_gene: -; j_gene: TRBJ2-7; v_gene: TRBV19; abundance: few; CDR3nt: TGTGCCAGTAGTAAGTCCTCTTGGCGGGAGCAGTACTTC; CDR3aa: CASSKSSWREQYF
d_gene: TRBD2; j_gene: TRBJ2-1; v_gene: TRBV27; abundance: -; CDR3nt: TGTGCCAGCAGCCCCGCCACTAGCGCGAGGGCCTACAATGAGCAGTTCTTC; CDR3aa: CASSPATSARAYNEQFF
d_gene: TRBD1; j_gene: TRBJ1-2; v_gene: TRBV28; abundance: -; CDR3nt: TGTGCCAGCAGTTTCGATACAGGGGGCGTGCCCCCCTATGGCTACACCTTC; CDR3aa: CASSFDTGGVPPYGYTF
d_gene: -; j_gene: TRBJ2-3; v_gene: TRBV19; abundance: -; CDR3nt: TGTGCCAGCCGTAGCAGCAGCACAGATACGCAGTATTTT; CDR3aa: CASRSSSTDTQYF
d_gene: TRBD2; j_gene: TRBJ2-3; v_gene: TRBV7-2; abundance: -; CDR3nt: TGTGCCAGCAGCCCCCAGGGCGGACTAGCTTCAGATACGCAGTATTTT; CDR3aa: CASSPQGGLASDTQYF
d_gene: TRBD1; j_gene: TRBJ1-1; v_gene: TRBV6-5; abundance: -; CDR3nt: TGTGCCAGCGCCCCACACAGGGGGAACACTGAAGCTTTCTTT; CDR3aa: CASAPHRGNTEAFF
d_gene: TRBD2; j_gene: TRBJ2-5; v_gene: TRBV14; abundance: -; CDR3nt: TGTGCCAGCAGCCAGCTAGCGGGAGGTCGTCTGGACCAAGAGACCCAGTACTTC; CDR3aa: CASSQLAGGRLDQETQYF
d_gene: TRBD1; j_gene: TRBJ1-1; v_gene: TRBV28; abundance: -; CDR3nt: TGTGCCAGCAGTTCCGCAGGGGGCGGGAACACTGAAGCTTTCTTT; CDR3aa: CASSSAGGGNTEAFF
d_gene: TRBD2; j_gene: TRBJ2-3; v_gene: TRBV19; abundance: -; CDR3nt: TGTGCCAGTTCCTGGACTAGCGGAGCTAGCACAGATACGCAGTATTTT; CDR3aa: CASSWTSGASTDTQYF
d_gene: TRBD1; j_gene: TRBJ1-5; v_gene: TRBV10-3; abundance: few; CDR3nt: TGTGCCATCAGTAGGACAGGGATCAATCAGCCCCAGCATTTT; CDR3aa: CAISRTGINQPQHF
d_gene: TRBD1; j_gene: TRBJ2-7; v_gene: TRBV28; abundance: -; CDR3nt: TGTGCCAGCTCACAAGGGGACAGGGCATACGAGCAGTACTTC; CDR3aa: CASSQGDRAYEQYF
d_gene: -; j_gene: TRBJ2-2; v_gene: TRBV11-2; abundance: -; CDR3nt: TGTGCCAGCAGCCCCATCCGGGACACCACCGGGGAGCTGTTTTTT; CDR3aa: CASSPIRDTTGELFF
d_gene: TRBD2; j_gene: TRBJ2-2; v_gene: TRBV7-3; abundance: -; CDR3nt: TGTGCCAGCAGCGGGGGGACTAGGGACCCCCCTTGGAACACCGGGGAGCTGTTTTTT; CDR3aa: CASSGGTRDPPWNTGELFF
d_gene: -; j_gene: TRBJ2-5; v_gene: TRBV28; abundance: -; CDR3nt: TGTGCCAGCACCCCCGGAGGTCAAGAGACCCAGTACTTC; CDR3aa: CASTPGGQETQYF
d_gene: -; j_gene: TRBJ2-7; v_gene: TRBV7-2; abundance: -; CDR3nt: TGTGCCAGCAGCCCAAACCAACGCACGGGGACCTACGAGCAGTACTTC; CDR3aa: CASSPNQRTGTYEQYF
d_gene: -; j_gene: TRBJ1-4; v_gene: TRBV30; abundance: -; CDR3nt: TGTGCCTGGACCGGGGGTCGGGGGTCGGGCACTAATGAAAAACTGTTTTTT; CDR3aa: CAWTGGRGSGTNEKLFF
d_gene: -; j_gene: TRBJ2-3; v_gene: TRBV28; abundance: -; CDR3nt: TGTGCCAGCGGTAGGAGCAGGAGGACGCAGTATTTT; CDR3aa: CASGRSRRTQYF
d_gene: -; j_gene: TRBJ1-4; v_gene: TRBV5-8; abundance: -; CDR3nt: TGTGCCAGCAGCTTGAATGGGCAGGAAAAACTGTTTTTT; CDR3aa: CASSLNGQEKLFF
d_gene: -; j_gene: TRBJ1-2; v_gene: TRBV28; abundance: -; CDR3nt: TGTGCCAGCAGTTCCTTTAATGGCTACACCTTC; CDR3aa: CASSSFNGYTF
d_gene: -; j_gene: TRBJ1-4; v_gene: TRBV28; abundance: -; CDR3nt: TGTGCCAGCAGGAGTGAAAAACTGTTTTTT; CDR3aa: CASRSEKLFF
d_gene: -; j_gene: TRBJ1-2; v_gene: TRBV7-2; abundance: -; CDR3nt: TGTGCCAGCAGCTTATCCGGGTCTTATGGCTACACCTTC; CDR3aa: CASSLSGSYGYTF
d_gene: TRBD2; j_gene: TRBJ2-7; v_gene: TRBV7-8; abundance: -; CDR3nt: TGTGCCAGCAGCCTTACTGGTAGCGGGTACGAGCAGTACTTC; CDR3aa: CASSLTGSGYEQYF
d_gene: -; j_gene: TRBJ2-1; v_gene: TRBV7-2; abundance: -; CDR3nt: TGTGCCAGCAGCTTGCGCGGATCCTACAATGAGCAGTTCTTC; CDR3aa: CASSLRGSYNEQFF
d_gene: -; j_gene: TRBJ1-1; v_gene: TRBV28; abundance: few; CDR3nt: TGTGCCAGCAGTGCCCGACAGGACCGGAACACTGAAGCTTTCTTT; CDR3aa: CASSARQDRNTEAFF
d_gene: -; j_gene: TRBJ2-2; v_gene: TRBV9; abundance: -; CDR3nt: TGTGCCAGCAGCGTAGAACAGGGTGACCTCGCGAACACCGGGGAGCTGTTTTTT; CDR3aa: CASSVEQGDLANTGELFF
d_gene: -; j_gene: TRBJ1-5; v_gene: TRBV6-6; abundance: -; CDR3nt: TGTGCCAGCAGTTACCTCTTCGGTCAGCCCCAGCATTTT; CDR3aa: CASSYLFGQPQHF
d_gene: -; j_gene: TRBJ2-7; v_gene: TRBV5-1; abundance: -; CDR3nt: TGCGCCAGCAGCTCTCGACAGGTTTCCTACGAGCAGTACTTC; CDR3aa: CASSSRQVSYEQYF
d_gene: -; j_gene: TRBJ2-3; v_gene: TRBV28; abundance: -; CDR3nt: TGTGCCAGCAGTTCCCCCCCGGGGACAGATACGCAGTATTTT; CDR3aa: CASSSPPGTDTQYF
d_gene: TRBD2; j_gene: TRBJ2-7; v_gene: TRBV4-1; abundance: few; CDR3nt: TGCGCCAGCAGCCAAGAGGTAACTAGCGGCGTAGGGGAGCAGTACTTC; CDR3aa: CASSQEVTSGVGEQYF
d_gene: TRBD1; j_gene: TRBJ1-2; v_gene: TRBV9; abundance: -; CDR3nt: TGTGCCAGCAGCGGGACAGGGCCCTATGGCTACACCTTC; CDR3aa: CASSGTGPYGYTF
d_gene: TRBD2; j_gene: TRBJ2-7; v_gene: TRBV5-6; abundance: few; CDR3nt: TGTGCCAGCAGCTTTGGACAGCTTCGGACTAGCGGGGGATCGGAGCAGTACTTC; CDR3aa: CASSFGQLRTSGGSEQYF
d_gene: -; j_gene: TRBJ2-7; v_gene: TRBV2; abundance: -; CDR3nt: TGTGCCAGCAGCAGGGCCACCTACGAGCAGTACTTC; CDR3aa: CASSRATYEQYF
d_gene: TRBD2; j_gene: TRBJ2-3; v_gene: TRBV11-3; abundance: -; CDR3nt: TGTGCCAGCAGCCGACTGGGACTAGCGGAAAGAGATACGCAGTATTTT; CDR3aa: CASSRLGLAERDTQYF
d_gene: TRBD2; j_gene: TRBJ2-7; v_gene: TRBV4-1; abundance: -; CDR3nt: TGCGCCAGCAGCTCTCGGACGGACCGCGGGGGGCCTTCCGAGCAGTACTTC; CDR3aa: CASSSRTDRGGPSEQYF
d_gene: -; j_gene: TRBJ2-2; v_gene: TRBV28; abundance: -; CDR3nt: TGTGCCAGCAGTTTACCCCAGGGAAGGGAGCTGTTTTTT; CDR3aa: CASSLPQGRELFF
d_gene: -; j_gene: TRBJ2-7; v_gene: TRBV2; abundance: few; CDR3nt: TGTGCCGCTACCGGGACACCCCAGAGCGAGCAGTACTTC; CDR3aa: CAATGTPQSEQYF
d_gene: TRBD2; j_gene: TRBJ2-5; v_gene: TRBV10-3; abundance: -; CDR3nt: TGTGCCATCAGTGAGCAGACTAGCGGGAGAGAGACCCAGTACTTC; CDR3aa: CAISEQTSGRETQYF
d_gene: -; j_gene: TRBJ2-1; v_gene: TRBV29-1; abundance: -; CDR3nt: TGCAGCGTTAGCGGAGTCTCCTACAATGAGCAGTTCTTC; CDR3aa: CSVSGVSYNEQFF
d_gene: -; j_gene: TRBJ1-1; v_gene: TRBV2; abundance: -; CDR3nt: TGTGCCAGCAGATCGGACTTCACTGAAGCTTTCTTT; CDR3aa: CASRSDFTEAFF
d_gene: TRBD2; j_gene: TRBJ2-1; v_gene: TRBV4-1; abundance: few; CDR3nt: TGCGCCAGCAGCCAAGCTCGTCTCCTAGCGGCCTACAATGAGCAGTTCTTC; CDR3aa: CASSQARLLAAYNEQFF
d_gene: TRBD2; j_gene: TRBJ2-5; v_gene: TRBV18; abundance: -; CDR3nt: TGTGCCAGCTCACCTCAGCGGGAGGGAAAAGAGACCCAGTACTTC; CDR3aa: CASSPQREGKETQYF
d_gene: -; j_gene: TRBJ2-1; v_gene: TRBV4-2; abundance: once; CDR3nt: TGTGCCAGCAGCCGCCTGAATCCGAGCTCCTACAATGAGCAGTTCTTC; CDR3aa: CASSRLNPSSYNEQFF
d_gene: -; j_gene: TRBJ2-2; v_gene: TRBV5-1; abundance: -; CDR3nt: TGCGCCAGCAGCATGGACTACGGGGAGCTGTTTTTT; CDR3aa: CASSMDYGELFF
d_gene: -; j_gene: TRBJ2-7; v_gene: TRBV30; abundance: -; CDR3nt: TGTGCCGGAAACAGCCTTCGGGAGCAGTACTTC; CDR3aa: CAGNSLREQYF
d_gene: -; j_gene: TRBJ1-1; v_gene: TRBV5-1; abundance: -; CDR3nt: TGCGCCAGCTCCCCACAGGGCTGGGGGACTGAAGCTTTCTTT; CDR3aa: CASSPQGWGTEAFF
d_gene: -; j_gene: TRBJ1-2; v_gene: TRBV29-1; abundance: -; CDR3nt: TGCAGCGTTGAAGGGGGCCCCACCTTC; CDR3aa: CSVEGGPTF
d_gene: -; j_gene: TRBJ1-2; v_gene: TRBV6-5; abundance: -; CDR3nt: TGTGCCAGCAGTCCGGACAGCCTCCGAGGCTACACCTTC; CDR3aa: CASSPDSLRGYTF
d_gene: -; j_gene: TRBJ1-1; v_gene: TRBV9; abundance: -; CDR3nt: TGTGCCAGCAGCTGGGAGGGTGGAACTGAAGCTTTCTTT; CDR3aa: CASSWEGGTEAFF
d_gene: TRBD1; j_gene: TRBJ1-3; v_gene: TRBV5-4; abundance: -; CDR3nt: TGTGCCAGCAGCGGAACGGGACAGGGAGTCATATATTTT; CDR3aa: CASSGTGQGVIYF
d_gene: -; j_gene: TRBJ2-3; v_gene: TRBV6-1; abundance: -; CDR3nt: TGTGCCAGCAGTGACGCGCTAGGGGCAGATACGCAGTATTTT; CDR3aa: CASSDALGADTQYF
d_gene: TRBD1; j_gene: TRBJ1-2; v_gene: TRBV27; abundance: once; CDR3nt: TGTGCCAGCAGTTCTCTGGGACAGGGAGACTATGGCTACACCTTC; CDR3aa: CASSSLGQGDYGYTF
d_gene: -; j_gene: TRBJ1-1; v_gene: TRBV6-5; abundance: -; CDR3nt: TGTGCCAGCAGTTACTCGAGTACTTTGAACACTGAAGCTTTCTTT; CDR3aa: CASSYSSTLNTEAFF
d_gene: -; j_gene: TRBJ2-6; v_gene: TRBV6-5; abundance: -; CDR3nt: TGTGCCAGCACTCCTAGAACATCTGGGGCCAACGTCCTGACTTTC; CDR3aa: CASTPRTSGANVLTF